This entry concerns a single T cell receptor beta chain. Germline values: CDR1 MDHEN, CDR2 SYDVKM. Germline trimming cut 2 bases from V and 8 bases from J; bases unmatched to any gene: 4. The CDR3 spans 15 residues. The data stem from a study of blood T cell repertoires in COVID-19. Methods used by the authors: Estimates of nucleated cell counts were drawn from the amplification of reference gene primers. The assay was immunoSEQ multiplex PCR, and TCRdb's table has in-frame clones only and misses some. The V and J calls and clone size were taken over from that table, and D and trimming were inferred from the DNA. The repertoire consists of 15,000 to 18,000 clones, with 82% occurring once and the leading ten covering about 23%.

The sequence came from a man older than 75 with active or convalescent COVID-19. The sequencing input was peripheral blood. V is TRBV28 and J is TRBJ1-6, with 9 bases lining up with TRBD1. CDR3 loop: CASSLATGGDSPLHF. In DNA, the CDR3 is TGTGCCAGCAGTTTAGCGACAGGGGGTGATTCACCCCTCCACTTT.